What follows are 28 T cell receptor beta chains derived from one specimen sequenced in a study of CD8+ T cells in alopecia areata. Treatment defined: oral pan-JAK inhibitor, 5-10 mg twice daily. Isolated RNA was reverse transcribed into cDNA used as the sequencing template. The protocol was immunoSEQ multiplex PCR, while the TCRdb copy is restricted to in-frame clones and leaves out a portion. The table lists 200,000 to 250,000 clones, 50% to 60% of them singletons. Sequenced material: CD4+ T cells sorted from blood, taken at week 4, from a patient treated with tofacitinib. The receptor source for this set is a human donor with alopecia areata.

This clone showed up just a few times. The V and J genes are TRBV5-1 and TRBJ1-2; D call uncertain. Germline CDR1 is SGHRS and CDR2 is YFSETQ. The CDR3 loop spans 14 amino acids. The V end was cut by 4 bases, the J end by 2 bases, with 12 bases between. CDR3 protein: CASSPGLGNYGYTF. The CDR3 nucleotides are TGCGCCAGCAGCCCGGGCCTTGGCAACTATGGCTACACCTTC.

This clone was picked up a small number of times. This chain uses TRBV18 with TRBJ2-5; D remains unclear. Between the trimmed V and J ends, which lost 8 bases and 5 bases, there was a span of 12 bases. From germline, CDR1 is KGHSH and CDR2 LQKENI. CDR3 length equals 12 residues. Here the CDR3 reads CASARKKETQYF. The CDR3, as DNA: TGTGCCAGCGCACGAAAGAAGGAGACCCAGTACTTC. Supplemented by reference TRBV18 and TRBJ2-5, the full variable domain reads NAGVMQNPRHLVRRRGQEARLRCSPMKGHSHVYWYRQLPEEGLKFMVYLQKENIIDESGMPKERFSAEFPKEGPSILRIQQVVRGDSAAYFCASARKKETQYFGPGTRLLVL.

The chain employs TRBV27 and TRBJ2-1; TRBD1 or TRBD2 may be the D gene (5 bases each). Germline V gene data show CDR1 as MNHEY and CDR2 as SMNVEV (reference sequence). This CDR3 spans 15 amino acids. Between the trimmed V and J ends, which lost 7 bases and 0 bases, there was a span of 13 bases. The CDR3 loop is CASTQVGGSYNEQFF. DNA for the CDR3: TGTGCCAGCACCCAGGTTGGGGGCTCCTACAATGAGCAGTTCTTC.

The chain carries TRBV30 and TRBJ2-5; possibly TRBD1 for D (5 bases). This CDR3 comprises 12 residues. The ends were cut back, 0 bases at V and 4 bases at J, with 6 bases in the middle. Per germline, CDR1 GTSNPN and CDR2 SVGIG (reference sequence). The CDR3 DNA reads as TGTGCCTGGAGTGTACAGGCAGAGACCCAGTACTTC. Translation gives CAWSVQAETQYF.

The chain uses TRBV2 and TRBJ2-7, with D perhaps matching TRBD1 (5 bases). Trimming cost V 3 bases and J 0 bases, with 9 bases left between them. The V gene's germline CDR1 is SNHLY and CDR2 FYNNEI. This CDR3 has 14 amino acids. In nucleotides, the CDR3 is TGTGCCAGCAGTGATATAGGGGTCTCCTACGAGCAGTACTTC. It yields the protein CASSDIGVSYEQYF.

The J gene is TRBJ2-1, the V gene TRBV29-1, with 8 bases fitting TRBD2. Germline CDR1 and CDR2: SQVTM and ANQGSEA. V dropped 7 bases and J dropped 9; count of bases not matched to a gene: 17. The CDR3 extends over 15 amino acids. The CDR3 region has the DNA TGCAGCGCCGACCTGATAACGGGGGGGCTTGGTGAGCAGTTCTTC. Translated, it gives CSADLITGGLGEQFF.

The chain carries TRBV7-2 and TRBJ2-3; weak D call: TRBD1 (6 bases). Deletions cut 5 bases from V and 4 bases from J, with 16 bases between. The CDR3 extends over 15 amino acids. Germline V gene data show CDR1 as SGHTA and CDR2 as FQGNSA. Here the CDR3 DNA reads TGTGCCAGCAGCGAGGGGCAGGGGAACGCAGATACGCAGTATTTT. Amino acid sequence: CASSEGQGNADTQYF.

This CDR3 reads CASSNSYEQYF. Here the CDR3 DNA reads TGTGCCAGTAGTAACTCCTACGAGCAGTACTTC. The chain carries TRBV19 and TRBJ2-7; D unresolved. Deletions cut 4 bases from V and 0 bases from J, with 1 base between. The CDR3 loop spans 11 amino acids. The V gene's germline CDR1 is LNHDA and CDR2 SQIVND (reference sequence).

The CDR3 loop reads CASSQEFGQGRYGYTF. CDR3 nucleotides: TGCGCCAGCAGCCAAGAATTTGGACAGGGGAGGTATGGCTACACCTTC. The chain combines TRBV4-1 with TRBJ1-2; 9 nucleotides align to TRBD1. The junction had 7 bases not matched to a gene; V was cut back by 0 bases and J by 5 bases. This CDR3 is built from 16 residues. Germline CDR1 MGHRA, CDR2 YSYEKL.

V is TRBV27 and J is TRBJ2-2; 10 bases map to TRBD1. Germline V gene sequence: CDR1 MNHEY, CDR2 SMNVEV (reference sequence). Trimming removed 5 bases from V and 4 bases from J; junction bases left unmatched: 7. CDR3 length: 16 residues. CDR3 coding DNA: TGTGCCAGCAGTCTGGACAGGGGGTCGGGCACCGGGGAGCTGTTTTTT. Its protein is CASSLDRGSGTGELFF.

V and J are TRBV23-1 and TRBJ2-7; D not resolved. TRBV23-1 qualifies as an ORF whose function is uncertain. This CDR3 spans 15 amino acids. V lost 0 bases and J 4 bases, leaving 13 bases between the germline ends. DNA for the CDR3: TGCGCCAGCAGTCAATCTGCCTCGTTCCCGTACGAGCAGTACTTC. It yields the protein CASSQSASFPYEQYF.

The chain employs TRBV6-1 and TRBJ1-5; D is possibly TRBD1 (5 bases). The germline V and J ends were trimmed by 2 bases and 6 bases, with 20 bases remaining between them. This CDR3 is built from 17 residues. The germline V gene encodes CDR1 MNHNS and CDR2 SASEGT. The CDR3 region is CASSELTRAGLIQPQHF. CDR3 coding DNA: TGTGCCAGCAGTGAACTGACAAGGGCAGGGCTGATTCAGCCCCAGCATTTT.

The chain employs TRBV29-1 and TRBJ2-1; perhaps D is TRBD1 or TRBD2 (6 bases each). Germline loops: CDR1 SQVTM, CDR2 ANQGSEA. V was clipped by 7 bases and J by 9 bases, with 13 bases between them. The CDR3 has 11 amino acids. The CDR3 protein is CSAGGVFEQFF. The CDR3 DNA reads as TGCAGCGCCGGGGGCGTTTTTGAGCAGTTCTTC.

This clone came up a few times. The V gene is TRBV18, the J gene TRBJ1-1; D gene unclear. Germline lookup yields CDR1 KGHSH and CDR2 LQKENI. The CDR3 extends over 15 amino acids. Trimming removed 2 bases from V and 1 base from J, with 11 bases in between. The CDR3 here is CASSPNGGRNTEAFF. The CDR3 DNA reads TGTGCCAGCTCACCAAACGGCGGGAGGAACACTGAAGCTTTCTTT. The entire variable domain, with the rest obtained from reference TRBV18 and TRBJ1-1, is as follows: NAGVMQNPRHLVRRRGQEARLRCSPMKGHSHVYWYRQLPEEGLKFMVYLQKENIIDESGMPKERFSAEFPKEGPSILRIQQVVRGDSAAYFCASSPNGGRNTEAFFGQGTRLTVV.

This chain connects TRBV18 to TRBJ1-1; no reliable D call. The germline V and J ends were trimmed by 2 bases and 5 bases, with 9 bases remaining between them. The CDR3 is 13 amino acids. The V gene's germline CDR1 is KGHSH and CDR2 LQKENI. This CDR3 reads CASSPRRATEAFF. DNA of the CDR3: TGTGCCAGCTCACCAAGGAGGGCTACTGAAGCTTTCTTT.

This clone was counted a few times. The chain links TRBV2 to TRBJ1-1; D remains unclear. The CDR3 length is 13 residues. Germline V lookup: CDR1 SNHLY, CDR2 FYNNEI. Trimming stripped 9 bases from V and 0 bases from J, with 11 bases between. CDR3 amino acids: CASLTDLNTEAFF. CDR3 DNA: TGTGCCAGTCTTACAGACCTGAACACTGAAGCTTTCTTT.

This chain joins TRBV27 and TRBJ2-7; TRBD1 agrees at 7 bases. Germline values: CDR1 MNHEY, CDR2 SMNVEV (reference sequence). This CDR3 spans 14 amino acids. V lost 6 bases, J lost 3 bases, and 8 bases stayed unmatched. CDR3 DNA: TGTGCCAGCAGGACCGGGACAGCGAACTACGAGCAGTACTTC. It encodes CASRTGTANYEQYF.

The J gene is TRBJ1-2, the V gene TRBV21-1. TRBV21-1 is shown as a pseudogene. The CDR3 totals 15 residues. CDR3 bases: TGTGCCAGCCACCCTAGGGAGGGGCTTTCTTATGGCTACACCTTC. Its protein is CASHPREGLSYGYTF.

The chain has TRBV7-9 and TRBJ1-1; D is perhaps TRBD1 (6 bases). Germline CDR1 SEHNR, CDR2 FQNEAQ (reference sequence). V gave up 5 bases and J gave up 5 bases, with 12 bases separating them. The CDR3 has 13 amino acids. CDR3 in DNA: TGTGCCAGCAGCGGAGGGGGGCGGACTGAAGCTTTCTTT. It codes for CASSGGGRTEAFF.

The chain links TRBV6-6 to TRBJ1-2; possibly TRBD1 for D (5 bases). The germline CDR1 and CDR2 sequences are MNHNY and SVGAGI (reference sequence). Deletions cut 0 bases from V and 7 bases from J, with 18 bases between. This CDR3 region has 16 residues. CDR3 region: CASSYSRQGIRGGYTF. The DNA of the CDR3 is TGTGCCAGCAGTTACTCGAGGCAGGGAATACGGGGTGGCTACACCTTC.

This clone came up a few times. The CDR3 sequence is CASSWMVGPGNAGANVLTF. The CDR3 DNA sequence: TGTGCCAGCAGCTGGATGGTGGGGCCAGGGAACGCTGGGGCCAACGTCCTGACTTTC. The chain is built from TRBV5-6 and TRBJ2-6; tentatively, D is TRBD1 (5 bases). The germline CDR1 and CDR2 sequences are SGHDT and YYEEEE. The CDR3 extends over 19 amino acids. Trimming shortened V by 3 bases and J by 2 bases, and 21 bases separated the two germline ends.

The chain carries TRBV10-3 and TRBJ2-5, with 8 bases matching TRBD2. CDR1 ENHRY and CDR2 SYGVKD come from the germline V gene. This CDR3 is 18 amino acids long. Trimming at V came to 8 bases and at J to 5 bases, leaving 22 bases not matched to a gene. The CDR3, as DNA: TGTGCCATCGGTGGAGGTTTGGAGCGGGGGCCTCTTGTGGAGACCCAGTACTTC. This sequence encodes CAIGGGLERGPLVETQYF.

The chain couples TRBV29-1 to TRBJ2-7, with 9 bases lining up with TRBD1. This CDR3 comprises 14 residues. The ends lost 5 bases at V and 5 bases at J; junction bases unmatched: 10. CDR1 and CDR2 (germline): SQVTM, ANQGSEA. This chain's CDR3 is CSVKTGTGFNEQYF. As DNA, the CDR3 is TGCAGCGTTAAAACCGGGACAGGGTTTAACGAGCAGTACTTC.

CDR3 bases: TGTGCCAGCAGTGACGGGACAGGCAATGAGCAGTTCTTC. Residues: CASSDGTGNEQFF. V usage is TRBV6-1 and J usage is TRBJ2-1; TRBD1 agrees at 8 bases. Losses at the gene ends were 3 bases for V and 6 bases for J; bases not matched to a gene: 1. The CDR3 contains 13 residues. CDR1 is MNHNS, CDR2 SASEGT, per germline.

This clone was recorded a few times. The chain combines TRBV11-2 with TRBJ1-2; D possibly corresponds to TRBD1 (5 bases). There are 14 residues in the CDR3. V lost 2 bases and J lost 0, with 7 bases in between. In germline, CDR1 is SGHAT, CDR2 FQNNGV. CDR3 coding DNA: TGTGCCAGCAGCTTACGGGGGTCTAACTATGGCTACACCTTC. It codes for CASSLRGSNYGYTF.

Only a few counts were recorded for this clone. This chain joins TRBV29-1 and TRBJ1-1, with D maybe TRBD1 (6 bases). Trimming took 1 base from V and 6 from J, leaving 12 bases between them. Germline V gene sequence: CDR1 SQVTM, CDR2 ANQGSEA. The CDR3 extends over 13 amino acids. In DNA form, the CDR3 reads TGCAGCGTTGAAGGTATGAGGGGGGCTGAAGCTTTCTTT. Translating gives CSVEGMRGAEAFF. Filled out from reference TRBV29-1 and TRBJ1-1, the complete variable domain reads SAVISQKPSRDICQRGTSLTIQCQVDSQVTMMFWYRQQPGQSLTLIATANQGSEATYESGFVIDKFPISRPNLTFSTLTVSNMSPEDSSIYLCSVEGMRGAEAFFGQGTRLTVV.

The sample holds a few counts of this clone. This rearrangement joins TRBV7-2 to TRBJ1-1; D is ambiguous. Germline CDR1 SGHTA, CDR2 FQGNSA. Between the trimmed V and J ends, which lost 2 bases and 1 base, there was a span of 5 bases. The CDR3 loop spans 13 amino acids. CDR3 DNA: TGTGCCAGCAGCTTAATGGGGAACACTGAAGCTTTCTTT. As protein: CASSLMGNTEAFF.

This clone appeared once. The chain uses TRBV14 and TRBJ2-5; D call uncertain. The CDR3 sequence is 13 residues long. V lost 3 bases to trimming and J lost 2 bases, with 7 bases between them. From germline, CDR1 is SGHDN and CDR2 FVKESK. CDR3 coding DNA: TGTGCCAGCAGCCACCACAATCAAGAGACCCAGTACTTC. The encoded protein is CASSHHNQETQYF.